This T cell receptor (beta chain) was identified during a study of circulating CD8 cells and anti-PD-1 response in melanoma. Study background: Complete or partial response defined responders; stable or progressive disease, non-responders. Study-level points and caveats: Published repertoire comparisons used only baseline and M1 samples from a small cohort with few responders. PD-1 and DPOS subsets showed similar, higher clonality than DNEG.

Unmatched junction bases numbered 4, after V lost 6 bases and J lost 4 bases. CDR3 length: 14 amino acids. The germline CDR1 and CDR2 sequences are LNHDA and SQIVND (reference sequence). Live CD3+CD8+TCRalphabeta+ cells were sorted into four subsets by PD-1 and/or TIGIT. Judged by abundance, this clonotype is large (0.1 to 1%). Its antigen is undetermined. The QIAseq Immune Repertoire TCR panel built the libraries from roughly 16 ng of total RNA. MiXCR, run by TCRdb on the reads, gives a single entry per CDR3 protein. Among over 900 distinct CDR3 sequences listed, over 6.5% were seen once. The clonotype originates from a human donor with melanoma. The chain joins TRBV19 to TRBJ2-2; 8 bases map to TRBD1. Sequenced here: CD8+ T cells from PBMCs, sampled at baseline or after one month of anti-PD-1 therapy (not recorded which). CDR3 sequence reads: CASRTGVGTGELFF. CDR3 DNA sequence: TGTGCCAGTAGGACAGGGGTAGGCACCGGGGAGCTGTTTTTT.